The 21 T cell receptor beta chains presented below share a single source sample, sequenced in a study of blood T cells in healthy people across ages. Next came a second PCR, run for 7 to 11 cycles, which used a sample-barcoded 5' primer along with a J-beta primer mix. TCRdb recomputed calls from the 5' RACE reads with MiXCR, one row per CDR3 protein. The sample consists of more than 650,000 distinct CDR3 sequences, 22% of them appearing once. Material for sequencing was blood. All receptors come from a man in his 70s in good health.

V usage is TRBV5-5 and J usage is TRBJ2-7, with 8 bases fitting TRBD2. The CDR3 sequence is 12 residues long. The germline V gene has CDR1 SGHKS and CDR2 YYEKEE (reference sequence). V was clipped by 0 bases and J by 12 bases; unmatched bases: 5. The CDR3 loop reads CASSLVGGAAYF. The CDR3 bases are TGTGCCAGCAGCTTGGTCGGGGGGGCCGCGTACTTC.

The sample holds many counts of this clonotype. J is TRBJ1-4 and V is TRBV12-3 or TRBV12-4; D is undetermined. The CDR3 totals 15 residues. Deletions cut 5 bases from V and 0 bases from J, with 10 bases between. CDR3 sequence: CASSSGSATNEKLFF. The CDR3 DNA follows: TGTGCCAGCAGTAGTGGGAGTGCAACTAATGAAAAACTGTTTTTT.

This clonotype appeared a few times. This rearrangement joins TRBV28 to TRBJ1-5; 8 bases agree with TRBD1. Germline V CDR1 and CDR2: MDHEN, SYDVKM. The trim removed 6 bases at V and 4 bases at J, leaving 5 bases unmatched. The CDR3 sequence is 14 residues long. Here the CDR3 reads CASSGQGWNQPQHF. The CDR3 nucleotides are TGTGCCAGCAGCGGACAGGGATGGAATCAGCCCCAGCATTTT.

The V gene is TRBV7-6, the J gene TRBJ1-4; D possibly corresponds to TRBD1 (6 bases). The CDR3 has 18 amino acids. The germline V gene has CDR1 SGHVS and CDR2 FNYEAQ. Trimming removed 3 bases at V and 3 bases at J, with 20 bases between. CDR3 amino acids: CASSFAGRGRGANEKLFF. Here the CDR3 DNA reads TGTGCCAGCAGCTTTGCGGGCAGGGGTCGAGGAGCTAATGAAAAACTGTTTTTT. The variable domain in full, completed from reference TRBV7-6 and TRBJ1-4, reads GAGVSQSPRYKVTKRGQDVALRCDPISGHVSLYWYRQALGQGPEFLTYFNYEAQQDKSGLPNDRFSAERPEGSISTLTIQRTEQRDSAMYRCASSFAGRGRGANEKLFFGSGTQLSVL.

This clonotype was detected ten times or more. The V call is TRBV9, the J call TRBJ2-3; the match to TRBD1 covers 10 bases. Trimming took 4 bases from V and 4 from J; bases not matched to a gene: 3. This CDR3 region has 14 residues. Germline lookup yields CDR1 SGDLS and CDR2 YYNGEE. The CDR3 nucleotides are TGTGCCAGCAGCTCAGGACAGGGGGCAGATACGCAGTATTTT. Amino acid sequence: CASSSGQGADTQYF.

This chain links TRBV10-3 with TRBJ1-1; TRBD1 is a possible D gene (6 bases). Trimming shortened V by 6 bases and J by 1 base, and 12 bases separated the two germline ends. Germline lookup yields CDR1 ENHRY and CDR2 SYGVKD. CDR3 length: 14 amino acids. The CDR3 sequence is CAISTGHSNTEAFF. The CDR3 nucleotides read TGTGCCATCAGCACGGGACACTCGAACACTGAAGCTTTCTTT.

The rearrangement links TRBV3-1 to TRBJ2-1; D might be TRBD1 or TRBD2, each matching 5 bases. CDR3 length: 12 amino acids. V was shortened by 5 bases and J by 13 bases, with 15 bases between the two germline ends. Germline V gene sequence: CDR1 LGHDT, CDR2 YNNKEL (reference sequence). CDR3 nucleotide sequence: TGTGCCAGCAGCAACGGACTCGGGGCACAGTTCTTC. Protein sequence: CASSNGLGAQFF.

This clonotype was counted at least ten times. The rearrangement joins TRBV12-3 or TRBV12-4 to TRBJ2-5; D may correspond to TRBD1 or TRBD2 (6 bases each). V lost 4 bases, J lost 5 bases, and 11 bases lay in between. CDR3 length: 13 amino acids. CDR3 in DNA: TGTGCCAGCAGTTCCACAGGGAGGGAGACCCAGTACTTC. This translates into CASSSTGRETQYF.

CDR3 DNA sequence: TGCAGCGTCGCCCCCGGCTCTCGGGATACGCAGTATTTT. Its protein product is CSVAPGSRDTQYF. V is TRBV29-1 and J is TRBJ2-3, with D uncertain. Germline assignment: CDR1 SQVTM and CDR2 ANQGSEA. The CDR3 extends over 13 amino acids. V shed 6 bases and J shed 6 bases, with 16 bases lying between them.

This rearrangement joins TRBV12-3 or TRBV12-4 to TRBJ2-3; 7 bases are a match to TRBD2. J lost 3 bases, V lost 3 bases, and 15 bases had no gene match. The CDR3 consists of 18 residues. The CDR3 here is CASSLGILGGSGTDTQYF. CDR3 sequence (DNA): TGTGCCAGCAGTTTGGGTATTTTAGGCGGGAGTGGGACAGATACGCAGTATTTT.

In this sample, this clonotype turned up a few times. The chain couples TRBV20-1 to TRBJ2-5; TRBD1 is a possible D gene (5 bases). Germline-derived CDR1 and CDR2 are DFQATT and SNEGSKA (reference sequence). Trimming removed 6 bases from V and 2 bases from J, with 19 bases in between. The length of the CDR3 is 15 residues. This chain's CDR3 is CSALGPPGHQETQYF. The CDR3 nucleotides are TGCAGTGCCCTAGGGCCCCCCGGACATCAAGAGACCCAGTACTTC.

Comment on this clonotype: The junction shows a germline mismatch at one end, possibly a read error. CDR3 loop: CSVKQGTLSF. DNA of the CDR3: TGCAGCGTCAAACAGGGGACCCTATCCTTT. The chain carries TRBV29-1 and TRBJ2-3; 7 bases agree with TRBD1. CDR1 SQVTM and CDR2 ANQGSEA come from the germline V gene. This CDR3 contains 10 residues.

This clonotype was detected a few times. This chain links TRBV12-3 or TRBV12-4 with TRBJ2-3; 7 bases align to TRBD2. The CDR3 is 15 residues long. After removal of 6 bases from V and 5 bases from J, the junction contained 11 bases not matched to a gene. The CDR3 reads CASRSGGLVGDTQYF. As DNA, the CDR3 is TGTGCCAGCAGGTCGGGAGGACTAGTAGGAGATACGCAGTATTTT.

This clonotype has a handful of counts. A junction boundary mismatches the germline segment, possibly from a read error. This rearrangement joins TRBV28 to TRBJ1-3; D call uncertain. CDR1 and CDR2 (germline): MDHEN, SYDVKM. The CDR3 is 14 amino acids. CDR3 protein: CASSLWGNGNTIYF. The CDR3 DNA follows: TGCGCCAGCAGTTTGTGGGGTAATGGAAACACCATATATTTT.

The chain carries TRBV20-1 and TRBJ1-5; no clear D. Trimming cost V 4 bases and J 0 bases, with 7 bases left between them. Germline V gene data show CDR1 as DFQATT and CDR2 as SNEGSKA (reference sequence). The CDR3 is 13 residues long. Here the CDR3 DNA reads TGCAGTGCTAATACAAATAGCAATCAGCCCCAGCATTTT. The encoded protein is CSANTNSNQPQHF.

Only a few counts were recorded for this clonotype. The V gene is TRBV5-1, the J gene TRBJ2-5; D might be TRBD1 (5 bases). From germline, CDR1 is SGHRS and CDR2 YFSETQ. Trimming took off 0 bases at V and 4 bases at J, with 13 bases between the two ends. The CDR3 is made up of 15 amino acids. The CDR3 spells CASSLEGASSETQYF. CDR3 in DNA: TGCGCCAGCAGCTTGGAAGGGGCTAGTTCAGAGACCCAGTACTTC.

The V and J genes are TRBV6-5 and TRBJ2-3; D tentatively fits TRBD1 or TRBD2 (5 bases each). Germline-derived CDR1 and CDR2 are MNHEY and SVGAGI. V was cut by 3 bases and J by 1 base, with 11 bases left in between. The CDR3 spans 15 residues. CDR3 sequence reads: CASSYQMGGTDTQYF. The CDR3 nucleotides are TGTGCCAGCAGTTATCAGATGGGGGGCACAGATACGCAGTATTTT.

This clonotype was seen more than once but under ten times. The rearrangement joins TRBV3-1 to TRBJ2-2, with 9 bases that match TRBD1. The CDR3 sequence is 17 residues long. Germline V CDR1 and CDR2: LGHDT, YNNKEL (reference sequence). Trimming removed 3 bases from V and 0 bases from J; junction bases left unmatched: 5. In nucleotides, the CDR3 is TGTGCCAGCAGCCACCTCGGGACAGGGCCGAACACCGGGGAGCTGTTTTTT. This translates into CASSHLGTGPNTGELFF.

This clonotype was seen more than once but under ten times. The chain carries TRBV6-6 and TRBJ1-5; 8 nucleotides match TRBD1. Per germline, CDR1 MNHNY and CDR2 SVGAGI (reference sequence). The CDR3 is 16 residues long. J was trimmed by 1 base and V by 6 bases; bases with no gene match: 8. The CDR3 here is CASRSIQGASNQPQHF. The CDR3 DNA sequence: TGTGCCAGCAGGTCAATTCAGGGGGCGAGCAATCAGCCCCAGCATTTT.

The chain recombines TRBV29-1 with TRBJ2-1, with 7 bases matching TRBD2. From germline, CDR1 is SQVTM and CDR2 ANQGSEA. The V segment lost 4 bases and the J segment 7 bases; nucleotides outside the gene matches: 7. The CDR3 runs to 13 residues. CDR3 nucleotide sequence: TGCAGCGTTGGGCTAGCGGTTTATAATGAGCAGTTCTTC. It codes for CSVGLAVYNEQFF.

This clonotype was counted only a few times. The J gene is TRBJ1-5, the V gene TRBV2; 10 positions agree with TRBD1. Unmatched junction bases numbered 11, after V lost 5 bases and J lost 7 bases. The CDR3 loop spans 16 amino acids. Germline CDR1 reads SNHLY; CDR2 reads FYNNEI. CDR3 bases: TGTGCCAGCAGTTTTCAGACAGGGGGCGCCGGGCAGCCCCAGCATTTT. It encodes CASSFQTGGAGQPQHF.